The text below deals with one TCR beta chain. This entry is derived from a study of cytomegalovirus exposure and HLA in healthy donors. Deletions cut 6 bases from V and 0 bases from J, with 13 bases between. This CDR3 region has 14 residues. Germline CDR1 and CDR2: SQVTM and ANQGSEA. The PCR contained 60 Vbeta and 13 Jbeta primers. Sequencing used immunoSEQ multiplex PCR; TCRdb keeps in-frame clones, though not all of them. The sample carries about 140,000 clones, around 75% recorded once. This TCR was sampled from a man aged 18 to 29 in good health and CMV-seropositive. J is TRBJ2-3 and V is TRBV29-1; D possibly corresponds to TRBD2 (5 bases). The sequenced sample was PBMCs. This chain's CDR3 is CSVGRLLSTDTQYF. The CDR3 nucleotides are TGCAGCGTGGGAAGACTACTTAGCACAGATACGCAGTATTTT.